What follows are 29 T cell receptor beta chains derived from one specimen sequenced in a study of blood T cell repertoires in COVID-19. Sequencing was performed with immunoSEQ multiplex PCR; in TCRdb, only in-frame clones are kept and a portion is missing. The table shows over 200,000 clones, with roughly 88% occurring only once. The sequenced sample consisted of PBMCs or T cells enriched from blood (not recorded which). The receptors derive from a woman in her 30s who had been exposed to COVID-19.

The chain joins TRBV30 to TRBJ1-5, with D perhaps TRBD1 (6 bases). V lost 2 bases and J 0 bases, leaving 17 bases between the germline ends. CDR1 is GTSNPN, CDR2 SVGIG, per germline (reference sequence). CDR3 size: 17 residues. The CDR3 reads CAWSKRWNRDSNQPQHF. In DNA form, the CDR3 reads TGTGCCTGGAGTAAGAGATGGAACAGGGATAGCAATCAGCCCCAGCATTTT. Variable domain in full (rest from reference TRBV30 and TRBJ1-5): SQTIHQWPATLVQPVGSPLSLECTVEGTSNPNLYWYRQAAGRGLQLLFYSVGIGQISSEVPQNLSASRPQDRQFILSSKKLLLSDSGFYLCAWSKRWNRDSNQPQHFGDGTRLSIL.

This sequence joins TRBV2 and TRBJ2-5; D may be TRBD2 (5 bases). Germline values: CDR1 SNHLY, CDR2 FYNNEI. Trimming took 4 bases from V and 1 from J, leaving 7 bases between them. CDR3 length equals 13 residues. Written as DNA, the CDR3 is TGTGCCAGCAGTGTACGGGGCCAAGAGACCCAGTACTTC. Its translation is CASSVRGQETQYF.

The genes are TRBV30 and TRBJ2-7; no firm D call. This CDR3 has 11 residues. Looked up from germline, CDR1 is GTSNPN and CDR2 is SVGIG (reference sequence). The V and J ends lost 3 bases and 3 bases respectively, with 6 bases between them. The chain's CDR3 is CAWSQVYEQYF. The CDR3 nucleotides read TGTGCCTGGAGCCAGGTCTACGAGCAGTACTTC.

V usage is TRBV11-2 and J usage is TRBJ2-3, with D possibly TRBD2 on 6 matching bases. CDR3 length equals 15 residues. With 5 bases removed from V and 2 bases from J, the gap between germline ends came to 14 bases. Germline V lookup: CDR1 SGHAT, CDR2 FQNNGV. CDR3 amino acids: CASSQGTPHTDTQYF. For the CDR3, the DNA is TGTGCCAGCAGCCAAGGGACTCCCCACACAGATACGCAGTATTTT.

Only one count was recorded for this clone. The DNA of the CDR3 is TGTGCCAGAAGCCCAAATGAAAAACTGTTTTTT. Translation: CARSPNEKLFF. The V call is TRBV5-3, the J call TRBJ1-4; no clear D gene. TRBV5-3 is an open reading frame, and its role is uncertain. The CDR3 has 11 amino acids. The ends were cut back, 4 bases at V and 5 bases at J, with 3 bases in the middle.

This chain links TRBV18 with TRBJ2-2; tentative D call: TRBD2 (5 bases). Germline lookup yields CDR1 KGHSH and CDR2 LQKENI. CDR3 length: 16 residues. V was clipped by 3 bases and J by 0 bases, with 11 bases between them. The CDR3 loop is CASSPLAPANTGELFF. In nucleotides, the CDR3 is TGTGCCAGCTCACCTCTAGCTCCCGCGAACACCGGGGAGCTGTTTTTT.

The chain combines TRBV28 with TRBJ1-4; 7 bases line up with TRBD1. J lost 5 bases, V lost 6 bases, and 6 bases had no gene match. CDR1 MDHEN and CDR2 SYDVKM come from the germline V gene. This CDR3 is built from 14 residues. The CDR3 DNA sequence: TGTGCCAGCAGCCAAGGGGGCCCCAATGAAAAACTGTTTTTT. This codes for CASSQGGPNEKLFF.

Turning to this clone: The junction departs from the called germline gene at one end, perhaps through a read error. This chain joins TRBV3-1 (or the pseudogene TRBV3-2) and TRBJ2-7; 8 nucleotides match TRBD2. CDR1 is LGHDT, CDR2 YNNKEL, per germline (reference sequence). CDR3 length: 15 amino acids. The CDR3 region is CASSQDAGGSSEQYF. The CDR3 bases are TGTGCCAGCAGCCAAGACGCGGGAGGCTCCTCCGAGCAGTACTTC.

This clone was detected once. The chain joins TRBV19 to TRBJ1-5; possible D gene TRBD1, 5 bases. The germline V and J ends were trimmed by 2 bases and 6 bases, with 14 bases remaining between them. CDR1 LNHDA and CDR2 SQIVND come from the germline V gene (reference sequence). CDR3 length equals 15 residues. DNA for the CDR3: TGTGCCAGTAGTATAATGGCGGCAGGGTCTCAGCCCCAGCATTTT. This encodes CASSIMAAGSQPQHF.

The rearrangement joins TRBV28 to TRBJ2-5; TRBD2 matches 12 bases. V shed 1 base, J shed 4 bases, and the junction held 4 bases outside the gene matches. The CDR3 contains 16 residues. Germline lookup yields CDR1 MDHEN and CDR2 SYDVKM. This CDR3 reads CASSLLLAGGGETQYF. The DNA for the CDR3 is TGTGCCAGCAGTTTATTACTAGCGGGAGGAGGAGAGACCCAGTACTTC.

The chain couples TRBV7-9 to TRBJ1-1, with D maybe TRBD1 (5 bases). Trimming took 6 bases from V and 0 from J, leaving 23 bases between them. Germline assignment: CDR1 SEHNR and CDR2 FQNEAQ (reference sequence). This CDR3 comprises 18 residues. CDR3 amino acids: CASSPIGGVSFLNTEAFF. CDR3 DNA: TGTGCCAGCAGTCCCATCGGGGGGGTTTCGTTCCTGAACACTGAAGCTTTCTTT.

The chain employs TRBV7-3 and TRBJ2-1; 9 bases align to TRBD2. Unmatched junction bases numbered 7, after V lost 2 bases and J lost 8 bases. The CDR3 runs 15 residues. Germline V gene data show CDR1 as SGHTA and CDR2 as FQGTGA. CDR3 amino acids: CASSLSGTSLDEQFF. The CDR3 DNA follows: TGTGCCAGCAGCTTATCCGGGACTAGCCTCGATGAGCAGTTCTTC.

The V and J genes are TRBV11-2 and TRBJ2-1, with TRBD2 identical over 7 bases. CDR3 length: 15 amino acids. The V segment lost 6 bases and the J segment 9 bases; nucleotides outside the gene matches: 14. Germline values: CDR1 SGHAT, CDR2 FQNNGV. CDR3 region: CASRNPSGRGVEQFF. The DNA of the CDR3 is TGTGCCAGCAGGAATCCTAGCGGACGGGGGGTTGAGCAGTTCTTC.

Here the CDR3 DNA reads TGTGCCAGCAGCGTTTCTAGCGTCCACACAGATACGCAGTATTTT. It specifies CASSVSSVHTDTQYF. This chain connects TRBV9 to TRBJ2-3; tentative D call: TRBD2 (6 bases). Deletions cut 2 bases from V and 2 bases from J, with 12 bases between. The V gene's germline CDR1 is SGDLS and CDR2 YYNGEE. The CDR3 totals 15 residues.

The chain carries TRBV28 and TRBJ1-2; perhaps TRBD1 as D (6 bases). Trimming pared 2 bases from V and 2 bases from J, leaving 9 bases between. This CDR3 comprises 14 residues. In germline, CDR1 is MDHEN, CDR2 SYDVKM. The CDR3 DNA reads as TGTGCCAGCAGTTTACAGGGACAAAACTATGGCTACACCTTC. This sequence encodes CASSLQGQNYGYTF.

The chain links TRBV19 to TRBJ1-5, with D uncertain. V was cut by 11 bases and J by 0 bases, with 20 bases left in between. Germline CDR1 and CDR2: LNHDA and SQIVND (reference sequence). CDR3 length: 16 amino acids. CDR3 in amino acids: CASLPEGINSNQPQHF. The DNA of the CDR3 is TGTGCCTCCCTCCCCGAGGGCATTAATAGCAATCAGCCCCAGCATTTT.

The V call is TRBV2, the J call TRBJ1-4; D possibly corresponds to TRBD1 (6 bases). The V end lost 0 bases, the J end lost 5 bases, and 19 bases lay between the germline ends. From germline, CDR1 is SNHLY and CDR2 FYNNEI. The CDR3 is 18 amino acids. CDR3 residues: CASSEAPLATGLNEKLFF. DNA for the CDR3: TGTGCCAGCAGTGAAGCGCCTCTGGCGACAGGCCTGAATGAAAAACTGTTTTTT.

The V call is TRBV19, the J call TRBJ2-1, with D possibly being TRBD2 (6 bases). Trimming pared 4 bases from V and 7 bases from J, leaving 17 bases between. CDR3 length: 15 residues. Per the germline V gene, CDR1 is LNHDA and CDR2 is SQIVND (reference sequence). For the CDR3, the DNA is TGTGCCAGTAGTAGTGGGCTAGCGCCCGGGAATGAGCAGTTCTTC. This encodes CASSSGLAPGNEQFF.

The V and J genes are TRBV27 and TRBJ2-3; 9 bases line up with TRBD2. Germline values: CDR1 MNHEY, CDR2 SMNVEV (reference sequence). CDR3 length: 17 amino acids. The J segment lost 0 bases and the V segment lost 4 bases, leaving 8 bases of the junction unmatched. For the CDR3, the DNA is TGTGCCAGCAGTTCCCTCAGACTAGCGGAGAGCACAGATACGCAGTATTTT. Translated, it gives CASSSLRLAESTDTQYF.

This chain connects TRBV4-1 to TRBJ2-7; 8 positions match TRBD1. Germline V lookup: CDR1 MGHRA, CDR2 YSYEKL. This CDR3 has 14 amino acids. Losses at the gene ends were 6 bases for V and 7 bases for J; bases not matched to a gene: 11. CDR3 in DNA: TGCGCCAGCAGACCCGGACAGGGCCCCGGGGAGCAGTACTTC. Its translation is CASRPGQGPGEQYF.

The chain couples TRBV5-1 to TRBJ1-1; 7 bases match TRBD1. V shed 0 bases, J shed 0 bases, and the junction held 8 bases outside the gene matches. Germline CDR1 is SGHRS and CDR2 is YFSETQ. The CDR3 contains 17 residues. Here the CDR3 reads CASSLGLRGALNTEAFF. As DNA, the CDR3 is TGCGCCAGCAGCTTGGGACTCAGGGGGGCGTTGAACACTGAAGCTTTCTTT.

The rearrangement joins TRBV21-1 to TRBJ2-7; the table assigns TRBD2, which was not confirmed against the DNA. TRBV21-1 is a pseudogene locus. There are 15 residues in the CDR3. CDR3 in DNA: TGTGCCAGCAGCAATGAAAAGCGGGCCTACTACGAGCAGTACTTC. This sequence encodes CASSNEKRAYYEQYF.

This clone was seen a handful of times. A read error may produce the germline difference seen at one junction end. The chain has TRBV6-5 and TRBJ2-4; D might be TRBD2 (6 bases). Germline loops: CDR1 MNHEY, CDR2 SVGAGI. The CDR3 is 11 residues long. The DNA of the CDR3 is TGTGCCAGCAGTTACTCGGGAGGTCAAGTCTTC. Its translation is CASSYSGGQVF.

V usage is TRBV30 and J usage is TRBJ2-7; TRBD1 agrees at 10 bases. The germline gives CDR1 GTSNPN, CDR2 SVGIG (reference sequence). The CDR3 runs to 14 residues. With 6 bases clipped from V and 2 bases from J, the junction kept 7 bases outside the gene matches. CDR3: CACRRDRGAYEQYF. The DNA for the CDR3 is TGTGCCTGCCGCCGGGACAGGGGAGCCTACGAGCAGTACTTC.

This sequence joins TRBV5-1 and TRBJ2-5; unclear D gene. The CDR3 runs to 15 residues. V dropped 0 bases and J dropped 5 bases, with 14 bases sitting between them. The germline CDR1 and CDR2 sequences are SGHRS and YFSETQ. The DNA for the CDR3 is TGCGCCAGCAGCTTGGAGCGATTAGGTGGGGAGACCCAGTACTTC. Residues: CASSLERLGGETQYF.

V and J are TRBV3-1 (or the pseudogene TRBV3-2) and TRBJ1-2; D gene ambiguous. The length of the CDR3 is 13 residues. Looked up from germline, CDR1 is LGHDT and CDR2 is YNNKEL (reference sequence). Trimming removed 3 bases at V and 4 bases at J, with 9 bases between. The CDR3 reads CASSHASLYGYTF. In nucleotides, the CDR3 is TGTGCCAGCAGCCACGCCAGTCTCTATGGCTACACCTTC.

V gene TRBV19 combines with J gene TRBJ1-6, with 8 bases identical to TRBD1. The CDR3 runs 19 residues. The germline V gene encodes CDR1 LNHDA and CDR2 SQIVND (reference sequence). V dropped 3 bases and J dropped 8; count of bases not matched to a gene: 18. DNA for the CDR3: TGTGCCAGTAGTATCCTCTCCCCGAACAGACAGGGGAAACATTCACCCCTCCACTTT. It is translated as CASSILSPNRQGKHSPLHF.

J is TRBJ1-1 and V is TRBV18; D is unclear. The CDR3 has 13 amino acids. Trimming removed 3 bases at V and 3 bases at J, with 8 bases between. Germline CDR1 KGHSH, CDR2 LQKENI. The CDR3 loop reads CASSPSADTEAFF. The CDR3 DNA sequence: TGTGCCAGCTCACCCTCGGCGGACACTGAAGCTTTCTTT.

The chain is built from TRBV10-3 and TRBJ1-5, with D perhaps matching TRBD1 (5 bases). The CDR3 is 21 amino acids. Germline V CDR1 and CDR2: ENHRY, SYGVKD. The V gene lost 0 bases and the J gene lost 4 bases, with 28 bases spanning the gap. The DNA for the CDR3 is TGTGCCATCAGTGAGTCCAGTGGTGGGTTTGGGGCGGGAACCCGTAATCAGCCCCAGCATTTT. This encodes CAISESSGGFGAGTRNQPQHF.